This TCR beta chain was observed in a study of blood T cells in healthy people across ages. There are 15 residues in the CDR3. CDR1 and CDR2 from the germline V gene are LGHNT and FRNRAP. V trimming: 1 base; J trimming: 2 bases; junction bases outside the gene matches: 4. Combining a sample-barcoded 5' primer with a J-beta primer mix, a second PCR ran for about 6 to 11 cycles. TCRdb processed the 5' RACE reads anew with MiXCR; each CDR3 protein has one entry. The table shows over 750,000 distinct CDR3 sequences, with 20% to 30% occurring only once. These same records also appear under a second study, on T cells of mothers and their children.

J is TRBJ2-7 and V is TRBV12-5; 8 bases fit TRBD1. The origin of this receptor is a boy aged 5-17 years in good health. Input material: blood. For the CDR3, the DNA is TGTGCTAGTGGTTTGGCAAAACAGGGGGCCTACGAGCAGTACTTC. Amino acids: CASGLAKQGAYEQYF.